This is a list of T cell receptor beta chains from one sample in a study of blood T cell repertoires in COVID-19. Measured with immunoSEQ multiplex PCR; TCRdb has only the in-frame clones, and not every one. The sample lists 140,000 to 150,000 clones; 84% were seen once. Material: PBMCs or T cells enriched from blood (not recorded which). Source of these receptors: a woman aged 50 to 65 who had been exposed to COVID-19. Each CDR3 is given with its conserved first and last residue. A D gene is named only where the DNA matches it firmly. Not every row has a clone size; where given, it reads once, few, many or a size class.

D gene | clone size | J gene | V gene | CDR3 protein | CDR3 DNA
- | - | TRBJ1-2 | TRBV29-1 | CSVELGAINYGYTF | TGCAGCGTTGAACTGGGGGCGATTAACTATGGCTACACCTTC
TRBD2 | - | TRBJ2-1 | TRBV6-2/TRBV6-3 | CASTPLAGGSNEQFF | TGTGCCAGCACCCCATTAGCGGGAGGCAGCAATGAGCAGTTCTTC
- | - | TRBJ1-2 | TRBV6-1 | CASSEVATGANYGYTF | TGTGCCAGCAGTGAAGTTGCGACAGGAGCTAACTATGGCTACACCTTC
- | few | TRBJ2-5 | TRBV11-2 | CASSTTLVLGSGTQETQYF | TGTGCCAGCAGCACCACACTGGTCCTGGGTTCAGGTACCCAAGAGACCCAGTACTTC
TRBD2 | once | TRBJ2-7 | TRBV9 | CASSVAPTSSGAYEQYF | TGTGCCAGCAGCGTAGCTCCCACGTCTAGCGGAGCTTACGAGCAGTACTTC
TRBD1 | - | TRBJ1-5 | TRBV4-1 | CASSQDTGQTTGPQHF | TGCGCCAGCAGCCAAGACACGGGACAGACAACGGGCCCCCAGCATTTT
- | once | TRBJ1-2 | TRBV7-9 | CASSLARASNGYTF | TGTGCCAGCAGCTTAGCCAGGGCTTCTAATGGCTACACCTTC
- | - | TRBJ1-2 | TRBV5-1 | CASSSIPERELPGYTF | TGCGCCAGCAGCTCTATCCCCGAACGGGAACTGCCCGGCTACACCTTC
- | - | TRBJ2-7 | TRBV2 | CASGTAARTYEQYF | TGTGCCAGCGGCACCGCGGCGCGGACCTACGAGCAGTACTTC
TRBD1 | once | TRBJ1-6 | TRBV6-2/TRBV6-3 | CASSNRDRGFNSPLHF | TGTGCCAGCAGCAACCGGGACAGGGGGTTTAATTCACCCCTCCACTTT
- | - | TRBJ2-2 | TRBV29-1 | CSVDTGYTGELFF | TGCAGCGTTGATACAGGCTACACCGGGGAGCTGTTTTTT
- | - | TRBJ2-2 | TRBV2 | CASRRGNTGELFF | TGTGCCAGCAGACGAGGGAACACCGGGGAGCTGTTTTTT
- | - | TRBJ2-7 | TRBV6-2/TRBV6-3 | CASTPGGLPSYEQYF | TGTGCCAGCACCCCAGGGGGACTACCCTCCTACGAGCAGTACTTC
TRBD2 | few | TRBJ2-1 | TRBV7-9 | CASSFGLAGVSYNEQFF | TGTGCCAGCAGCTTCGGACTAGCGGGGGTCTCCTACAATGAGCAGTTCTTC
TRBD2 | - | TRBJ2-2 | TRBV10-2 | CASSVPSGTAGELFF | TGCGCCAGCAGTGTCCCTAGCGGGACGGCCGGGGAGCTGTTTTTT
TRBD1 | - | TRBJ1-1 | TRBV18 | CASSPRRTGFFWTVNTEAFF | TGTGCCAGCTCCCCAAGACGGACAGGGTTTTTTTGGACCGTGAACACTGAAGCTTTCTTT
- | once | TRBJ2-3 | TRBV7-2 | CASSLVAAADTQYF | TGTGCCAGCAGCTTAGTAGCAGCAGCAGATACGCAGTATTTT
- | - | TRBJ1-2 | TRBV18 | CASSPTAGNGYTF | TGTGCCAGCTCACCAACGGCGGGTAATGGCTACACCTTC
- | - | TRBJ2-7 | TRBV19 | CASSSATYEQYF | TGTGCCAGTAGTAGTGCTACCTACGAGCAGTACTTC
TRBD1 | - | TRBJ1-2 | TRBV25-1 | CASSELGTANYGYTF | TGTGCCAGCAGTGAACTCGGGACAGCTAACTATGGCTACACCTTC
- | - | TRBJ2-7 | TRBV7-3 | CASSPKGGAYEQYF | TGTGCCAGCAGCCCAAAAGGGGGTGCCTACGAGCAGTACTTC
- | - | TRBJ2-5 | TRBV11-2 | CASSLRFRETQYF | TGTGCCAGCAGCTTGCGGTTTCGGGAGACCCAGTACTTC
- | - | TRBJ1-3 | TRBV4-2 | CASSQGGRASFSGNTIYF | TGTGCCAGCAGCCAAGGGGGCAGGGCCTCCTTCTCTGGAAACACCATATATTTT
TRBD2 | - | TRBJ2-3 | TRBV7-9 | CASSSLTSGGDTQYF | TGTGCCAGCAGTTCCCTAACTAGCGGGGGAGATACGCAGTATTTT
TRBD2 | - | TRBJ2-1 | TRBV15 | CATSGQRESNEQFF | TGTGCCACCAGCGGTCAGCGGGAGAGCAATGAGCAGTTCTTC
- | few | TRBJ1-2 | TRBV27 | CASSLRGGYGYTF | TGTGCCAGCAGTTTGCGGGGGGGGTATGGCTACACCTTC
TRBD2 | - | TRBJ2-5 | TRBV3-1/TRBV3-2 | CASSQGLAGGYETQYF | TGTGCCAGCAGCCAAGGACTAGCGGGAGGGTATGAGACCCAGTACTTC
- | once | TRBJ2-7 | TRBV7-2 | CASSLVEGRAYF | TGTGCCAGCAGCTTAGTCGAGGGCAGAGCGTACTTC
- | - | TRBJ1-1 | TRBV6-5 | CASSYTKWSGTEAFF | TGTGCCAGCAGTTACACGAAATGGTCGGGGACTGAAGCTTTCTTT
TRBD2 | - | TRBJ2-3 | TRBV10-2 | CASSDPGGSRTDTQYF | TGCGCCAGCAGTGATCCGGGGGGGTCTCGCACAGATACGCAGTATTTT
- | - | TRBJ2-5 | TRBV7-2 | CASSLVSAGLQETQYF | TGTGCCAGCAGCTTAGTGTCGGCAGGGCTCCAAGAGACCCAGTACTTC
- | - | TRBJ1-2 | TRBV5-8 | CASSLGSGMINYGYTF | TGTGCCAGCAGCTTGGGGTCGGGGATGATCAACTATGGCTACACCTTC
TRBD2 | - | TRBJ2-3 | TRBV10-2 | CASSEAGGYTDTQYF | TGCGCCAGCAGTGAGGCGGGAGGATACACAGATACGCAGTATTTT
- | - | TRBJ1-2 | TRBV9 | CASSTREDYGYTF | TGTGCCAGCAGCACCAGGGAGGACTATGGCTACACCTTC
TRBD2 | once | TRBJ2-1 | TRBV3-1/TRBV3-2 | CASSHVRSGGGSYNEQFF | TGTGCCAGCAGCCACGTAAGAAGCGGGGGGGGGTCCTACAATGAGCAGTTCTTC
TRBD1 | - | TRBJ1-3 | TRBV10-2 | CASSLTGVGNTIYF | TGCGCCAGCAGCCTAACAGGGGTTGGAAACACCATATATTTT
TRBD1 | - | TRBJ1-5 | TRBV7-2 | CASGGDRGRQPQHF | TGTGCCAGCGGGGGGGACAGGGGACGACAGCCCCAGCATTTT
- | - | TRBJ2-1 | TRBV27 | CASSNRGGVVEQFF | TGTGCCAGCAGTAACAGGGGGGGTGTTGTTGAGCAGTTCTTC
- | once | TRBJ1-4 | TRBV19 | CASSVTVTNEKLFF | TGTGCCAGTAGTGTGACAGTTACTAATGAAAAACTGTTTTTT
TRBD1 | - | TRBJ2-3 | TRBV18 | CASSPQWGQAQYF | TGTGCCAGCTCACCACAATGGGGACAGGCGCAGTATTTT
- | - | TRBJ1-5 | TRBV2 | CASSDGTNIGGQPQHF | TGTGCCAGCAGTGATGGGACAAACATAGGCGGACAGCCCCAGCATTTT
- | - | TRBJ1-2 | TRBV7-8 | CASSPRGINYGYTF | TGTGCCAGCAGCCCCAGGGGCATTAACTATGGCTACACCTTC
- | - | TRBJ2-1 | TRBV20-1 | CSASGGTGQFF | TGCAGTGCTAGTGGGGGCACAGGGCAGTTCTTC
TRBD2 | - | TRBJ2-3 | TRBV5-1 | CASSLGTSRSGTDTQYF | TGCGCCAGCAGCTTGGGGACTAGTCGCTCGGGCACAGATACGCAGTATTTT
- | - | TRBJ1-1 | TRBV4-2 | CASSQDPGGGRAVGFF | TGTGCCAGCAGCCAAGACCCCGGGGGGGGACGGGCAGTTGGTTTCTTT
TRBD1 | - | TRBJ1-5 | TRBV19 | CASSVPGTGVLPQHF | TGTGCCAGTAGTGTCCCCGGGACAGGGGTTCTGCCCCAGCATTTT
TRBD1 | - | TRBJ1-3 | TRBV6-1 | CASSDLGQGPSGNTIYF | TGTGCCAGCAGTGACCTTGGACAGGGCCCCTCTGGAAACACCATATATTTT
TRBD1 | - | TRBJ1-2 | TRBV30 | CALNTGGYGYTF | TGTGCCCTCAATACAGGGGGCTATGGCTACACCTTC
- | - | TRBJ2-5 | TRBV4-2 | CASSPRRGETQYF | TGTGCCAGCAGCCCTAGGCGCGGGGAGACCCAGTACTTC
TRBD2 | - | TRBJ2-7 | TRBV11-3 | CASSLGGGPGYEQYF | TGTGCCAGCAGCTTAGGGGGAGGGCCGGGATACGAGCAGTACTTC
TRBD2 | - | TRBJ2-3 | TRBV5-1 | CASRSRSGGTDTQYF | TGCGCCAGCAGATCCCGTAGCGGGGGCACAGATACGCAGTATTTT
- | - | TRBJ2-2 | TRBV7-6 | CASSLVRAGATNTGELFF | TGTGCCAGCAGCTTAGTCCGGGCGGGGGCGACGAACACCGGGGAGCTGTTTTTT
TRBD2 | once | TRBJ2-5 | TRBV20-1 | CSASSLAGGQETQYF | TGCAGTGCTAGTTCCCTAGCGGGAGGGCAAGAGACCCAGTACTTC